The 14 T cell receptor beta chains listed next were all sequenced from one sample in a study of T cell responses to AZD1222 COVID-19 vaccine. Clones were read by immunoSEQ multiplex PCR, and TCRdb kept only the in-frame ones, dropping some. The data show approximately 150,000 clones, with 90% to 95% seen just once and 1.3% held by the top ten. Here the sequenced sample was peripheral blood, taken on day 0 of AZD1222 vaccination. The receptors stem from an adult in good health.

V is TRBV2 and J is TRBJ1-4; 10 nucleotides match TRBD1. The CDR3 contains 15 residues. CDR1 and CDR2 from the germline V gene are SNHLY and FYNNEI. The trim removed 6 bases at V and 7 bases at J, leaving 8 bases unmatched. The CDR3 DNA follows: TGTGCCAGCAGCAGGACCGGGACAGGGGTTGAAAAACTGTTTTTT. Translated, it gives CASSRTGTGVEKLFF.

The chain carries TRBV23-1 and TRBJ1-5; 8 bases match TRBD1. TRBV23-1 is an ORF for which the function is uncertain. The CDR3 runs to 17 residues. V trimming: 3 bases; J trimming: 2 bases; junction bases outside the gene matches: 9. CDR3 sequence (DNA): TGCGCCAGCAGTCACCGGACAGGGAGGACTCGCAATCAGCCCCAGCATTTT. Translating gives CASSHRTGRTRNQPQHF.

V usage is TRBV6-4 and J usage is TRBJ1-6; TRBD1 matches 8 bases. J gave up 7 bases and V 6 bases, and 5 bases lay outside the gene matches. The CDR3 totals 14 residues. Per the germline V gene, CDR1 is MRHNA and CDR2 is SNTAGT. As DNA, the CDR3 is TGTGCCAGCAGCAAGGACAGGGAGAATTCACCCCTCCACTTT. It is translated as CASSKDRENSPLHF.

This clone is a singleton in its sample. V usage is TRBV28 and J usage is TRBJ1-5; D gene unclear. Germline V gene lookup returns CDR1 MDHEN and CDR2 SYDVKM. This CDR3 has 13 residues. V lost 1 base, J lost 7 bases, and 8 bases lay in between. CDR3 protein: CASSLYAPQPQHF. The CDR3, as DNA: TGTGCCAGCAGTTTATACGCTCCCCAGCCCCAGCATTTT.

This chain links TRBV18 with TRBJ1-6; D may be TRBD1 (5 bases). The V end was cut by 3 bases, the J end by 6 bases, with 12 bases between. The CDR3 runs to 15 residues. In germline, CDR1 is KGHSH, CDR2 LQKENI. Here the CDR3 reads CASSPLNGANSPLHF. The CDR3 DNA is TGTGCCAGCTCACCGTTAAATGGGGCTAATTCACCCCTCCACTTT.

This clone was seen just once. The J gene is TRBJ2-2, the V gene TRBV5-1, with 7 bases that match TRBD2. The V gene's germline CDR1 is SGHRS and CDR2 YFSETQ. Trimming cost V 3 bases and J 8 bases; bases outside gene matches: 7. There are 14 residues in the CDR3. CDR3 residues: CASSSGLFEGELFF. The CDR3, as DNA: TGCGCCAGCAGCTCGGGACTATTCGAGGGGGAGCTGTTTTTT. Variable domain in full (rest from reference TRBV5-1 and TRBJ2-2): KAGVTQTPRYLIKTRGQQVTLSCSPISGHRSVSWYQQTPGQGLQFLFEYFSETQRNKGNFPGRFSGRQFSNSRSEMNVSTLELGDSALYLCASSSGLFEGELFFGEGSRLTVL.

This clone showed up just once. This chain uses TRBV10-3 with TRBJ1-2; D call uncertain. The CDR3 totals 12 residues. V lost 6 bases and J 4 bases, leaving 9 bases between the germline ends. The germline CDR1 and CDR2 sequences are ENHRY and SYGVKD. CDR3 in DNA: TGTGCCATCAGCGACCGCTCCTATGGCTACACCTTC. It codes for CAISDRSYGYTF.

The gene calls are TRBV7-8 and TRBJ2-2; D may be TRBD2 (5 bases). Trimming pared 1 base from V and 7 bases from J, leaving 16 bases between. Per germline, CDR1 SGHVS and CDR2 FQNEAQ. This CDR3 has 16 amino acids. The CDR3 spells CASSLVPPGVDGELFF. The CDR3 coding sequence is TGTGCCAGCAGCTTAGTGCCCCCCGGGGTTGACGGGGAGCTGTTTTTT.

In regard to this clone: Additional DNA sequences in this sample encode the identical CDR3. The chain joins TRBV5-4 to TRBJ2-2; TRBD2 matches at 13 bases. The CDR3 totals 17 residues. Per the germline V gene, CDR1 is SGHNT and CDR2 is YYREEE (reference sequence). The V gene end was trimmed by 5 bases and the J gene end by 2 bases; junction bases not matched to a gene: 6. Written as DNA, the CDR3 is TGTGCCAGCAGAAGTAGACTAGCGGGGGGCAACACCGGGGAGCTGTTTTTT. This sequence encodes CASRSRLAGGNTGELFF.

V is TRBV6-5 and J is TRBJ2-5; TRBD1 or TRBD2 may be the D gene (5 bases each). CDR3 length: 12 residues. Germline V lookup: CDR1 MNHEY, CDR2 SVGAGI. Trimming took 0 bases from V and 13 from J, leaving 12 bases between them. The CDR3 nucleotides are TGTGCCAGCAGTTACTCCGCCGGGGCTCCGTACTTC. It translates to CASSYSAGAPYF.

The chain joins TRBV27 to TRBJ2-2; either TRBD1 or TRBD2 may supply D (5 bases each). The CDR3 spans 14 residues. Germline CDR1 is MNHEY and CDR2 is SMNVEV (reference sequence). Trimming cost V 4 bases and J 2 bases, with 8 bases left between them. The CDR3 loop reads CASSWGFNTGELFF. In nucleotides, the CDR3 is TGTGCCAGCAGTTGGGGGTTTAACACCGGGGAGCTGTTTTTT.

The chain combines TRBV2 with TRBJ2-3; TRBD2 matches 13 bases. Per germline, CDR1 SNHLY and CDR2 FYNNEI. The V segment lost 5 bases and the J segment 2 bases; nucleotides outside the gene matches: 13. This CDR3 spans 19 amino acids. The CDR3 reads CASSTGLAGPSTNTDTQYF. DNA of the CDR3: TGTGCCAGCAGTACGGGACTAGCGGGACCCTCTACAAACACAGATACGCAGTATTTT.

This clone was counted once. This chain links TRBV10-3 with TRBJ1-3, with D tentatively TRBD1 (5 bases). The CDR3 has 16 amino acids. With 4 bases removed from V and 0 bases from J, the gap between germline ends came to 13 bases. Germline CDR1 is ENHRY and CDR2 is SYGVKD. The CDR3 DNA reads TGTGCCATCAGTGTGGGGCACTTCACCTCTGGAAACACCATATATTTT. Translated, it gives CAISVGHFTSGNTIYF.

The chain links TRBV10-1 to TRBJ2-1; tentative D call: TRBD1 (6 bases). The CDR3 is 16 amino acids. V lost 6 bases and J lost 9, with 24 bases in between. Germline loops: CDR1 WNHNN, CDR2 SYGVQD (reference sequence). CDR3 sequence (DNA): TGCGCCAGCAGCTTCCCACAGGGAGTGAAGGGTGGTGAGCAGTTCTTC. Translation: CASSFPQGVKGGEQFF.